The 20 T cell receptor beta chains in this list originate from one sample, sequenced in a study of cytomegalovirus exposure and HLA in healthy donors. The method was immunoSEQ multiplex PCR; TCRdb's version includes in-frame clones alone and lacks a portion of them. The data contain under 300,000 clones, around 85% of them singletons. Sequenced material: PBMCs. The receptors were sampled from a woman aged 25 to 45 in good health and CMV-seropositive.

The gene calls are TRBV6-5 and TRBJ1-4, with TRBD1 matching over 10 bases. With V trimmed by 2 bases and J by 5 bases, 2 bases remained unmatched. This CDR3 contains 15 residues. In germline, CDR1 is MNHEY, CDR2 SVGAGI. The CDR3, as DNA: TGTGCCAGCAGTTACCGGACAGGGGGAAATGAAAAACTGTTTTTT. The encoded protein is CASSYRTGGNEKLFF.

The chain uses TRBV6-1 and TRBJ2-2; 10 bases line up with TRBD1. CDR1 and CDR2 (germline): MNHNS, SASEGT. The CDR3 has 14 amino acids. Trimming took 7 bases from V and 8 from J; bases not matched to a gene: 7. CDR3 amino acids: CASIPGQGRGELFF. In DNA form, the CDR3 reads TGTGCCAGCATCCCGGGACAGGGGAGGGGGGAGCTGTTTTTT.

The chain uses TRBV9 and TRBJ1-2; TRBD1 aligns across 8 bases. The CDR3 contains 15 residues. The germline V gene has CDR1 SGDLS and CDR2 YYNGEE. V shed 4 bases, J shed 7 bases, and the junction held 12 bases outside the gene matches. Here the CDR3 reads CASSPPDRVFSGYTF. In DNA, the CDR3 is TGTGCCAGCAGCCCACCGGACAGGGTATTTAGTGGCTACACCTTC.

The chain combines TRBV6-4 with TRBJ2-1; 7 bases line up with TRBD1. CDR3 length: 14 amino acids. Trimming at V came to 8 bases and at J to 5 bases, leaving 9 bases not matched to a gene. CDR1 and CDR2 from the germline V gene are MRHNA and SNTAGT. CDR3 DNA: TGTGCCAGCGCTTGGGACAGCTTTGACAATGAGCAGTTCTTC. Protein product: CASAWDSFDNEQFF.

The chain carries TRBV19 and TRBJ1-2; 7 bases match TRBD1. Germline V CDR1 and CDR2: LNHDA, SQIVND (reference sequence). The CDR3 sequence is 13 residues long. The V gene end was trimmed by 4 bases and the J gene end by 6 bases; junction bases not matched to a gene: 5. CDR3 amino acids: CASSKRQGDGYTF. The CDR3 DNA reads TGTGCCAGTAGTAAACGACAGGGAGATGGCTACACCTTC. Together with reference TRBV19 and TRBJ1-2, the CDR3 gives the full variable domain: DGGITQSPKYLFRKEGQNVTLSCEQNLNHDAMYWYRQDPGQGLRLIYYSQIVNDFQKGDIAEGYSVSREKKESFPLTVTSAQKNPTAFYLCASSKRQGDGYTFGSGTRLTVV.

This clone was picked up a small number of times. The chain uses TRBV29-1 and TRBJ2-3, with 11 positions matching TRBD2. The CDR3 is 19 amino acids. V was pared by 6 bases and J by 5 bases, with 22 bases of the junction left unmatched. Germline values: CDR1 SQVTM, CDR2 ANQGSEA. The CDR3 region is CSVRATGTSGFTKQDTQYF. CDR3 DNA sequence: TGCAGCGTCCGAGCGACCGGGACTAGCGGATTCACAAAACAAGATACGCAGTATTTT.

This chain uses TRBV30 with TRBJ1-2, with TRBD1 matching over 8 bases. Trimming cost V 3 bases and J 4 bases; bases outside gene matches: 10. CDR1 is GTSNPN and CDR2 is SVGIG in the germline V gene (reference sequence). The CDR3 loop spans 15 amino acids. CDR3 region: CAWRNRDRNIYGYTF. The CDR3 nucleotides are TGTGCCTGGAGGAACCGGGACAGGAACATCTATGGCTACACCTTC.

The genes are TRBV6-6 and TRBJ1-3, with D possibly TRBD1 on 5 matching bases. The germline V gene has CDR1 MNHNY and CDR2 SVGAGI (reference sequence). V was pared by 6 bases and J by 5 bases, with 17 bases between. The CDR3 has 15 residues. The CDR3 protein is CASSTAPTARNTIYF. The CDR3 DNA is TGTGCCAGCAGCACCGCCCCGACAGCTAGAAACACCATATATTTT.

The J gene is TRBJ2-5, the V gene TRBV30, with TRBD2 as a possible D gene (6 bases). CDR3 length: 12 residues. V was clipped by 8 bases and J by 0 bases, with 10 bases between them. Per germline, CDR1 GTSNPN and CDR2 SVGIG (reference sequence). The CDR3 sequence: CAGGTYQETQYF. The CDR3 DNA follows: TGTGCCGGAGGGACTTACCAAGAGACCCAGTACTTC.

This clone was seen more than once but under ten times. The rearrangement links TRBV29-1 to TRBJ1-1, with D tentatively TRBD1 (5 bases). V lost 5 bases to trimming and J lost 4 bases, with 14 bases between them. CDR3 length: 13 amino acids. Germline V gene data show CDR1 as SQVTM and CDR2 as ANQGSEA. DNA of the CDR3: TGCAGCGTTCTGGACACGAGAGGCACTGAAGCTTTCTTT. This encodes CSVLDTRGTEAFF.

The rearrangement joins TRBV7-3 to TRBJ1-2; 10 nucleotides match TRBD1. Germline CDR1 and CDR2: SGHTA and FQGTGA. V lost 4 bases and J lost 4; bases outside the gene matches: 6. The CDR3 consists of 15 residues. The CDR3 region is CASSSPGQGIYGYTF. CDR3 nucleotides: TGTGCCAGCAGCTCACCGGGACAGGGGATCTATGGCTACACCTTC.

The CDR3 is CASSPGGGVFYEQYF. CDR3 in DNA: TGTGCCAGCAGCCCCGGGGGGGGCGTCTTCTACGAGCAGTACTTC. The chain recombines TRBV4-2 with TRBJ2-7; 8 positions match TRBD2. This CDR3 contains 15 residues. V dropped 4 bases and J dropped 3; count of bases not matched to a gene: 8. Germline CDR1 LGHNA, CDR2 YNFKEQ.

The CDR3 bases are TGTGCCAGCAGCCAGACTAACCGTTTAGCGGGAGGGGAAGAGACCCAGTACTTC. Its translation: CASSQTNRLAGGEETQYF. The J gene is TRBJ2-5, the V gene TRBV13, with 11 bases lining up with TRBD2. Germline loops: CDR1 PRHDT, CDR2 FYEKMQ (reference sequence). V dropped 5 bases and J dropped 3; count of bases not matched to a gene: 14. The CDR3 totals 18 residues.

J is TRBJ2-7 and V is TRBV19, with 12 positions matching TRBD2. From germline, CDR1 is LNHDA and CDR2 SQIVND (reference sequence). There are 16 residues in the CDR3. V lost 5 bases to trimming and J lost 1 base; unmatched junction nucleotides: 6. The CDR3 region has the DNA TGTGCCAGTAGTCCTAGGACTAGCGGGATATCCTACGAGCAGTACTTC. Its translation is CASSPRTSGISYEQYF. Together with reference TRBV19 and TRBJ2-7, the CDR3 gives the full variable domain: DGGITQSPKYLFRKEGQNVTLSCEQNLNHDAMYWYRQDPGQGLRLIYYSQIVNDFQKGDIAEGYSVSREKKESFPLTVTSAQKNPTAFYLCASSPRTSGISYEQYFGPGTRLTVT.

The chain combines TRBV11-2 with TRBJ1-3; TRBD1 matches 7 bases. Trimming at V came to 1 base and at J to 4 bases, leaving 4 bases not matched to a gene. CDR1 and CDR2 from the germline V gene are SGHAT and FQNNGV. The CDR3 loop spans 15 amino acids. CDR3 in amino acids: CASSLGGTAGNTIYF. The CDR3 DNA sequence: TGTGCCAGCAGCTTAGGGGGGACAGCCGGAAACACCATATATTTT.

This chain connects TRBV11-3 to TRBJ2-7, with D perhaps TRBD2 (5 bases). V lost 1 base and J 6 bases, leaving 19 bases between the germline ends. This CDR3 has 16 amino acids. Germline assignment: CDR1 SGHNT and CDR2 YENEEA. The CDR3 is CASSLASRAVLGEQYF. The CDR3 DNA sequence: TGTGCCAGCAGCTTAGCCTCGAGGGCAGTTTTGGGCGAGCAGTACTTC.

This chain joins TRBV5-1 and TRBJ2-3, with 11 bases that match TRBD2. The CDR3 loop spans 15 amino acids. Germline assignment: CDR1 SGHRS and CDR2 YFSETQ. The V gene end was trimmed by 4 bases and the J gene end by 3 bases; junction bases not matched to a gene: 4. As DNA, the CDR3 is TGCGCCAGCAGCCTTAGCGGGAGGGCGACAGATACGCAGTATTTT. It specifies CASSLSGRATDTQYF.

The chain is built from TRBV12-5 and TRBJ1-3; 7 bases agree with TRBD1. With V trimmed by 5 bases and J by 4 bases, 11 bases remained unmatched. The germline gives CDR1 LGHNT, CDR2 FRNRAP. The CDR3 sequence is 16 residues long. The CDR3 is CASGTSPGGAGNTIYF. The CDR3 nucleotides are TGTGCTAGTGGTACATCCCCAGGGGGAGCAGGAAACACCATATATTTT.

The V call is TRBV30, the J call TRBJ1-1; D is undetermined. CDR3 size: 12 residues. V was trimmed by 0 bases and J by 6 bases, leaving 8 bases between them. Looked up from germline, CDR1 is GTSNPN and CDR2 is SVGIG (reference sequence). The DNA for the CDR3 is TGTGCCTGGAGTGTACGAGGCCCTGAAGCTTTCTTT. This translates into CAWSVRGPEAFF.

This clone came up a few times. The V call is TRBV30, the J call TRBJ1-1; possible D gene TRBD1, 6 bases. This CDR3 spans 14 amino acids. Germline lookup yields CDR1 GTSNPN and CDR2 SVGIG (reference sequence). V lost 4 bases and J 4 bases, leaving 16 bases between the germline ends. CDR3 in DNA: TGTGCCTGGAATCCCACAGGGCTGGTCACTGAAGCTTTCTTT. This encodes CAWNPTGLVTEAFF.